This T cell receptor beta chain derives from a study of cytomegalovirus exposure and HLA in healthy donors. V lost 9 bases to trimming and J lost 2 bases, with 17 bases between them. The CDR3 contains 15 residues. Per germline, CDR1 LGHNT and CDR2 FRNRAP. Study results and caveats: It was confirmed in vitro that a few of the CMV-associated chains were specific for CMV antigens. Roughly even sequencing depth across donors was the assumption behind the presence/absence analyses.

PCR used 60 Vbeta primers and 13 Jbeta primers. Libraries were prepared by immunoSEQ multiplex PCR; TCRdb keeps only in-frame clonotypes and omits some of them. The data contain over 150,000 clones, about 70% of them singletons. As to this clone: Its matching antigen is unknown.

The rearrangement uses TRBV12-5 and TRBJ1-3; D is undetermined. The clonotype comes from a man in his late teens or twenties in good health and CMV-seronegative. The sequenced material came from PBMCs. In DNA, the CDR3 is TGTGCTAGGCGGGGAGGGCCTGAGACTGGAAACACCATATATTTT. This codes for CARRGGPETGNTIYF.